This T cell receptor (beta chain) was obtained from a study of T cell repertoires in aging, cancer and after chemotherapy. Amplification of TCR beta used genomic DNA extracted from peripheral blood. This clonotype was recorded a few times. With 5 bases removed from V and 0 bases from J, the gap between germline ends came to 11 bases. The germline CDR1 and CDR2 sequences are MNHEY and SMNVEV (reference sequence). The CDR3 is made up of 15 amino acids. Rearranged V-D-J TRB sequences were amplified with a mixed TRB-A/B primer pool. TCRdb called the multiplex PCR reads again in MiXCR, with one record for every CDR3 protein. The table lists 3,300 or so distinct CDR3 sequences, more than 30% of them singletons, with about 49% in the top ten.

The sequencing sample was made of blood. The receptor was derived from a human donor in good health. This rearrangement joins TRBV27 to TRBJ2-1; D might be TRBD2 (6 bases). As DNA, the CDR3 is TGTGCCAGCAGTCCGGGAGCCCTCTCCTACAATGAGCAGTTCTTC. Translated: CASSPGALSYNEQFF.